The clone carrying this T cell receptor (beta chain) showed up just once. Its target is not known. This clone may be a read error of a much larger clone one base away. From 500 ng total RNA, TCR beta cDNA was generated with a primer in the constant region. Library construction for TCR beta comprised three nested multiplex PCR rounds performed with slightly modified ARM-PCR. Both of the initial two PCR rounds ran for around 10 cycles and employed TRBV1-TRBV30 forward primers alongside a C-beta reverse primer. TCRdb re-analysed the multiplex PCR reads in MiXCR, keeping a single row per CDR3 protein. Among roughly 190,000 distinct CDR3 sequences listed, around 85% were seen once. This CDR3 is 15 amino acids long. Germline-derived CDR1 and CDR2 are SGHRS and YFSETQ. V was pared by 6 bases and J by 7 bases, with 9 bases of the junction left unmatched. This sample was taken from a study of tumor-infiltrating lymphocytes in primary liver carcinoma. General study results and limits: Tumor region pairs shared more overlap than did tumor-adjacent and tumor-blood pairs. Present in all five tumor regions were only about 7-25% of the top clones.

Bulk tissue was left unsorted, and RNA and DNA were co-extracted from about 20-30 mg of it. Source material: tumor tissue from primary liver carcinoma. The chain links TRBV5-1 to TRBJ2-1; TRBD2 matches 11 bases. The sequence derives from a man between 35 and 55 years old with primary liver carcinoma and hepatitis B virus infection. The chain's CDR3 is CASTLGSSGRNEQFF. The CDR3 DNA reads TGCGCCAGCACCCTGGGGTCTAGCGGGAGGAATGAGCAGTTCTTC.